This T cell receptor (beta chain) comes out of a study of T cell repertoires in cytomegalovirus infection. Background on the study: HLA-B-restricted CMV epitopes that are well studied were used alongside recently identified HLA-C-restricted ones.

TCRdb called the reads again in MiXCR, with one record for every CDR3 protein. This repertoire shows about 700,000 distinct CDR3 sequences, around 35% found once; its top ten account for roughly 18%. This clonotype was seen only a few times. Antigen specificity is unknown. The germline gives CDR1 MNHEY, CDR2 SMNVEV (reference sequence). The CDR3 has 13 amino acids. The J segment lost 13 bases and the V segment lost 2 bases, leaving 9 bases of the junction unmatched. The material sequenced was cultured PBMCs, taken from culture after CMV antigen stimulation. This TCR was sampled from a human donor in good health (CMV status not recorded). Some clones in this sample may be carry-over from other donors' samples. The chain recombines TRBV27 with TRBJ2-7, with 9 positions matching TRBD2. The CDR3: CASSLSPSGAVYF. Written as DNA, the CDR3 is TGTGCCAGCAGTTTAAGCCCTAGCGGGGCCGTCTACTTC.